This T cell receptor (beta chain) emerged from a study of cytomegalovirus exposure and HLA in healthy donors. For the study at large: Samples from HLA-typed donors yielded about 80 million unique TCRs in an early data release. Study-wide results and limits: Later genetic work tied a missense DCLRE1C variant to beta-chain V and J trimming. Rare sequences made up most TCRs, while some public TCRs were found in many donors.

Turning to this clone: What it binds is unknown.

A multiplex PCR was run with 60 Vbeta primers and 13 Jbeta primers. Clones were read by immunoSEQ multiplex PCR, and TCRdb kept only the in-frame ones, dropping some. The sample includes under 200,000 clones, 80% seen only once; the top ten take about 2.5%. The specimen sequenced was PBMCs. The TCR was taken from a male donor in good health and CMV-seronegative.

This CDR3 is CASSPYGGAYNEQFF. CDR3 in DNA: TGTGCCAGCAGCCCCTACGGGGGGGCCTACAATGAGCAGTTCTTC. The chain links TRBV7-2 to TRBJ2-1; 8 nucleotides line up with TRBD2. The junction had 5 bases not matched to a gene; V was cut back by 5 bases and J by 2 bases. Germline V gene lookup returns CDR1 SGHTA and CDR2 FQGNSA. This CDR3 is built from 15 residues.